Listed here are 25 T cell receptor beta chains from one sample, sequenced in a study of T cell repertoires in cytomegalovirus infection. MiXCR, applied by TCRdb to the reads, yields one record per CDR3 protein. Here the sample spans approximately 170,000 distinct CDR3 sequences, about a sixth being singletons. Sequenced material: CD8+ T cells from PBMCs. The source is a human donor in good health (CMV status not recorded). Some clones in this sample may be carry-over from other donors' samples.

This clonotype was counted between two and nine times. The genes are TRBV6-5 and TRBJ2-7, with 9 bases lining up with TRBD2. V was clipped by 2 bases and J by 3 bases; unmatched bases: 2. This CDR3 comprises 14 residues. Germline V gene data show CDR1 as MNHEY and CDR2 as SVGAGI. The CDR3 region has the DNA TGTGCCAGCAGTTACGGAGCGGGAGGCTACGAGCAGTACTTC. Its protein product is CASSYGAGGYEQYF.

This clonotype came up a few times. The chain employs TRBV7-2 and TRBJ2-7, with 9 bases lining up with TRBD2. CDR1 and CDR2 from the germline V gene are SGHTA and FQGNSA. Trimming at V came to 5 bases and at J to 3 bases, leaving 17 bases not matched to a gene. This CDR3 is built from 18 residues. The CDR3 spells CASSAESLRLAGSYEQYF. The DNA for the CDR3 is TGTGCCAGCAGCGCAGAAAGCCTAAGGCTAGCGGGAAGCTACGAGCAGTACTTC.

The gene calls are TRBV6-6 and TRBJ2-3, with 14 bases identical to TRBD2. V dropped 5 bases and J dropped 6; count of bases not matched to a gene: 7. Germline V gives CDR1 MNHNY, CDR2 SVGAGI (reference sequence). The CDR3 spans 16 residues. CDR3 nucleotide sequence: TGTGCCAGCAGTCCTGGGACTAGCGGGGGCAGGGATACGCAGTATTTT. It is translated as CASSPGTSGGRDTQYF.

CDR3 residues: CATSDLGNTEAFF. CDR3 bases: TGTGCCACCAGTGATCTGGGGAACACTGAAGCTTTCTTT. The chain employs TRBV24-1 and TRBJ1-1, with D unclear. The germline V gene encodes CDR1 KGHDR and CDR2 SFDVKD. V was shortened by 3 bases and J by 1 base, with 5 bases between the two germline ends. This CDR3 comprises 13 residues.

The table lists this clonotype with a few counts. The chain couples TRBV7-9 to TRBJ1-1; tentatively, D is TRBD1 (5 bases). Deletions cut 5 bases from V and 1 base from J, with 20 bases between. CDR1 SEHNR and CDR2 FQNEAQ come from the germline V gene (reference sequence). CDR3 length: 17 residues. CDR3 sequence (DNA): TGTGCCAGCAGCCGGCAGGGAGGTTCCTATCCGAACACTGAAGCTTTCTTT. Amino acid sequence: CASSRQGGSYPNTEAFF.

A few counts support this clonotype. The chain couples TRBV7-9 to TRBJ2-1; 7 nucleotides align to TRBD1. This CDR3 has 15 residues. CDR1 is SEHNR and CDR2 is FQNEAQ in the germline V gene (reference sequence). V dropped 3 bases and J dropped 7; count of bases not matched to a gene: 9. CDR3 residues: CASSLTGNSVNEQFF. The CDR3 bases are TGTGCCAGCAGCTTGACAGGGAATTCCGTGAATGAGCAGTTCTTC.

The chain uses TRBV2 and TRBJ1-1, with D possibly TRBD1 on 5 matching bases. CDR1 SNHLY and CDR2 FYNNEI come from the germline V gene. This CDR3 region has 16 residues. V lost 3 bases, J lost 0 bases, and 14 bases lay in between. The CDR3, as DNA: TGTGCCAGCAGTGATTGGACATCCCGGATGAACACTGAAGCTTTCTTT. Translating gives CASSDWTSRMNTEAFF.

The chain links TRBV28 to TRBJ2-1, with a tentative D call TRBD2 (5 bases). Germline loops: CDR1 MDHEN, CDR2 SYDVKM. Trimming shortened V by 5 bases and J by 7 bases, and 9 bases separated the two germline ends. CDR3 length equals 12 residues. CDR3 coding DNA: TGTGCCAGCAGTCCGGGGTGGAATGAGCAGTTCTTC. It codes for CASSPGWNEQFF.

This clonotype was found a few times. The genes are TRBV20-1 and TRBJ1-5; 8 bases match TRBD1. The CDR3 has 15 residues. Germline CDR1 reads DFQATT; CDR2 reads SNEGSKA (reference sequence). Trimming cost V 5 bases and J 2 bases; bases outside gene matches: 8. CDR3 loop: CSAAKYRGGNQPQHF. The DNA of the CDR3 is TGCAGTGCTGCTAAATACAGGGGGGGCAATCAGCCCCAGCATTTT.

This clonotype has a handful of counts. The DNA for the CDR3 is TGTGCCAGCAGCTTAGGAGGTTCGGGGGAGCAGTTCTTC. This codes for CASSLGGSGEQFF. The chain joins TRBV11-3 to TRBJ2-1; perhaps TRBD2 as D (5 bases). V lost 1 base and J 10 bases, leaving 11 bases between the germline ends. Germline-derived CDR1 and CDR2 are SGHNT and YENEEA. This CDR3 is built from 13 residues.

This clonotype turned up a few times. J is TRBJ2-7 and V is TRBV7-6; D might be TRBD2 (5 bases). The V gene lost 1 base and the J gene lost 1 base, with 8 bases spanning the gap. This CDR3 is 14 amino acids long. Germline V gene lookup returns CDR1 SGHVS and CDR2 FNYEAQ. CDR3 DNA: TGTGCCAGCAGCTTAGAACCGGGGTCCTACGAGCAGTACTTC. This gives the protein CASSLEPGSYEQYF.

The chain carries TRBV7-6 and TRBJ2-7; a weak D match, TRBD2 (6 bases). The germline CDR1 and CDR2 sequences are SGHVS and FNYEAQ. Deletions cut 0 bases from V and 0 bases from J, with 12 bases between. The CDR3 extends over 16 amino acids. The DNA of the CDR3 is TGTGCCAGCAGCTTAGCGGGGGGATACCTCTCCTACGAGCAGTACTTC. This gives the protein CASSLAGGYLSYEQYF. The variable domain in full, with the rest retrieved from reference TRBV7-6 and TRBJ2-7, is GAGVSQSPRYKVTKRGQDVALRCDPISGHVSLYWYRQALGQGPEFLTYFNYEAQQDKSGLPNDRFSAERPEGSISTLTIQRTEQRDSAMYRCASSLAGGYLSYEQYFGPGTRLTVT.

The sample holds many counts of this clonotype. V usage is TRBV7-2 and J usage is TRBJ1-1; D possibly corresponds to TRBD1 (5 bases). This CDR3 is built from 16 residues. The V gene lost 3 bases and the J gene lost 0 bases, with 14 bases spanning the gap. The germline CDR1 and CDR2 sequences are SGHTA and FQGNSA. For the CDR3, the DNA is TGTGCCAGCAGCTTGGGCAGGGCCCCGGTGAACACTGAAGCTTTCTTT. This encodes CASSLGRAPVNTEAFF.

On this clonotype: This may come from a read error, since a much larger clone is one base off. The CDR3 loop is CASSSGLSNQPQHF. CDR3 DNA: TGTGCCAGCAGCTCGGGGCTGAGCAATCAGCCCCAGCATTTT. This rearrangement joins TRBV7-9 to TRBJ1-5; D possibly corresponds to TRBD1 (5 bases). V shed 4 bases and J shed 1 base, with 8 bases lying between them. Germline lookup yields CDR1 SEHNR and CDR2 FQNEAQ (reference sequence). CDR3 length equals 14 residues.

V and J are TRBV27 and TRBJ2-7, with D unclear. The CDR3 consists of 14 residues. Germline assignment: CDR1 MNHEY and CDR2 SMNVEV (reference sequence). Trimming cost V 4 bases and J 2 bases, with 12 bases left between them. CDR3 loop: CASSYGQRPYEQYF. In DNA, the CDR3 is TGTGCCAGCAGTTACGGGCAGCGCCCCTACGAGCAGTACTTC.

The V and J genes are TRBV14 and TRBJ2-5; D may be TRBD1 (6 bases). CDR1 and CDR2 from the germline V gene are SGHDN and FVKESK. This CDR3 contains 14 residues. The ends were cut back, 6 bases at V and 4 bases at J, with 15 bases in the middle. The CDR3 loop reads CASSRTGFSETQYF. Written as DNA, the CDR3 is TGTGCCAGCAGTCGAACAGGGTTTTCAGAGACCCAGTACTTC.

This chain connects TRBV10-3 to TRBJ2-7, with 7 bases aligning to TRBD1. The J segment lost 3 bases and the V segment lost 6 bases, leaving 11 bases of the junction unmatched. Looked up from germline, CDR1 is ENHRY and CDR2 is SYGVKD. CDR3 length equals 15 residues. CDR3 nucleotides: TGTGCCATCAGGGAAGACAGGGCAAGTGGCTACGAGCAGTACTTC. Protein sequence: CAIREDRASGYEQYF.

This clonotype was seen only a few times. The rearrangement links TRBV28 to TRBJ1-5; D unresolved. V lost 8 bases and J lost 0, with 5 bases in between. The CDR3 is 12 residues long. Germline V gene sequence: CDR1 MDHEN, CDR2 SYDVKM. Here the CDR3 DNA reads TGTGCCAGCTGGGATAGCAATCAGCCCCAGCATTTT. Translation: CASWDSNQPQHF. Looking up the rest from reference TRBV28 and TRBJ1-5 gives the full variable domain: DVKVTQSSRYLVKRTGEKVFLECVQDMDHENMFWYRQDPGLGLRLIYFSYDVKMKEKGDIPEGYSVSREKKERFSLILESASTNQTSMYLCASWDSNQPQHFGDGTRLSIL.

This clonotype was picked up a small number of times. This chain joins TRBV7-2 and TRBJ2-5; D remains ambiguous. Trimming took off 0 bases at V and 5 bases at J, with 4 bases between the two ends. The CDR3 contains 12 residues. Germline CDR1 reads SGHTA; CDR2 reads FQGNSA. CDR3 protein: CASSLASETQYF. For the CDR3, the DNA is TGTGCCAGCAGCTTAGCGAGCGAGACCCAGTACTTC.

V gene TRBV28 combines with J gene TRBJ1-2; TRBD1 is a possible D gene (5 bases). Trimming shortened V by 5 bases and J by 2 bases, and 12 bases separated the two germline ends. The CDR3 is 14 amino acids. The germline CDR1 and CDR2 sequences are MDHEN and SYDVKM. CDR3 residues: CASSSRTFNYGYTF. In DNA form, the CDR3 reads TGTGCCAGCAGTAGTAGGACATTCAACTATGGCTACACCTTC.

The chain carries TRBV5-4 and TRBJ1-2, with D possibly matching TRBD1 (6 bases). Deletions cut 4 bases from V and 0 bases from J, with 16 bases between. The CDR3 is made up of 16 amino acids. CDR1 and CDR2 (germline): SGHNT, YYREEE (reference sequence). The CDR3 region has the DNA TGTGCCAGCAGCACCGGAGGACAGACTCCTAACTATGGCTACACCTTC. It is translated as CASSTGGQTPNYGYTF.

This rearrangement joins TRBV20-1 to TRBJ2-7; D remains ambiguous. The CDR3 has 12 amino acids. With 6 bases removed from V and 0 bases from J, the gap between germline ends came to 9 bases. Germline lookup yields CDR1 DFQATT and CDR2 SNEGSKA (reference sequence). The CDR3 sequence: CSAKGSSYEQYF. The CDR3 DNA follows: TGCAGTGCCAAGGGAAGCTCCTACGAGCAGTACTTC.

The chain uses TRBV29-1 and TRBJ2-7; 8 bases line up with TRBD2. The V gene end was trimmed by 6 bases and the J gene end by 3 bases; junction bases not matched to a gene: 1. The germline CDR1 and CDR2 sequences are SQVTM and ANQGSEA. The CDR3 is 11 amino acids. The CDR3: CSVTSDYEQYF. For the CDR3, the DNA is TGCAGCGTGACTAGCGACTACGAGCAGTACTTC.

The chain links TRBV28 to TRBJ2-5; D is uncertain. Trimming left V 6 bases short and J 2 bases short, with 16 bases between. Germline assignment: CDR1 MDHEN and CDR2 SYDVKM. The CDR3 consists of 15 residues. The CDR3 region is CASRLDGDPQETQYF. DNA for the CDR3: TGTGCCAGCAGACTTGACGGAGACCCGCAAGAGACCCAGTACTTC.

This clonotype was seen more than once but under ten times. The chain joins TRBV7-9 to TRBJ2-7; weak D call: TRBD1 (5 bases). The CDR3 length is 12 residues. Trimming removed 5 bases from V and 7 bases from J, with 12 bases in between. Germline CDR1 reads SEHNR; CDR2 reads FQNEAQ (reference sequence). The CDR3 reads CASSLQGWEQYF. The CDR3 coding sequence is TGTGCCAGCAGCCTTCAGGGATGGGAGCAGTACTTC. Combining the CDR3 with reference TRBV7-9 and TRBJ2-7 gives the whole variable domain DTGVSQNPRHKITKRGQNVTFRCDPISEHNRLYWYRQTLGQGPEFLTYFQNEAQLEKSRLLSDRFSAERPKGSFSTLEIQRTEQGDSAMYLCASSLQGWEQYFGPGTRLTVT.